This T cell receptor beta chain was sequenced in a study of T cell repertoires in cytomegalovirus infection. TCRdb re-called the reads with MiXCR, one entry per CDR3 protein. The sample has 900,000 to 950,000 distinct CDR3 sequences; around 32% are singletons. This CDR3 is built from 16 residues. V lost 5 bases and J lost 1, with 17 bases in between. CDR1 SGHVS and CDR2 FNYEAQ come from the germline V gene. At least ten counts were recorded for this clonotype. What it binds is unknown. This specimen consisted of cultured CD8+ T cells from PBMCs, obtained from culture after CMV antigen stimulation. The V and J genes are TRBV7-6 and TRBJ1-1; unclear D gene. This clonotype was sampled from a human donor in good health (CMV status not recorded). Some clones in this sample may be carry-over from other donors' samples. The CDR3 reads CASSPPLGRANTEAFF. The CDR3, as DNA: TGTGCCAGCAGCCCCCCACTAGGGAGGGCGAACACTGAAGCTTTCTTT.